The present TCR beta chain was sequenced within a study of shared clonotypes between healthy human individuals. Repertoires were generated with immunoSEQ multiplex PCR, while TCRdb's copy carries only in-frame clones and drops some. The profile shows roughly 480,000 clones, 79% of them singletons. Per germline, CDR1 SGHVS and CDR2 FNYEAQ. Deletions cut 5 bases from V and 7 bases from J, with 12 bases between. The CDR3 is made up of 12 amino acids. The V gene is TRBV7-6, the J gene TRBJ2-7; unclear D gene. This receptor was taken from a woman between 40 and 50 years old in good health. Some clones in this sample may be carry-over from other donors' samples. Sequenced: PBMCs. CDR3 coding DNA: TGTGCCAGCAGCATCGAGTTGGGGGAGCAGTACTTC. As protein: CASSIELGEQYF.